A single sample is the source of the 10 T cell receptor beta chains below, sequenced in a study of T cell responses to AZD1222 COVID-19 vaccine. The assay was immunoSEQ multiplex PCR, and TCRdb's table has in-frame clones only and misses some. The sample has 140,000 to 150,000 clones, approximately 78% seen once. Source: peripheral blood, taken on day 0 of MenACWY control vaccination. Source of these receptors: an adult in good health.

The chain recombines TRBV28 with TRBJ1-3; 12 bases align to TRBD1. The CDR3 loop spans 17 amino acids. J was trimmed by 2 bases and V by 6 bases; bases with no gene match: 8. Germline V lookup: CDR1 MDHEN, CDR2 SYDVKM. The CDR3 here is CASRGGQGARTGNTIYF. The CDR3 DNA is TGTGCCAGCAGGGGGGGACAGGGGGCGCGAACTGGAAACACCATATATTTT.

The chain has TRBV28 and TRBJ1-2, with 9 bases fitting TRBD1. The V gene's germline CDR1 is MDHEN and CDR2 SYDVKM. J gave up 2 bases and V 5 bases, and 12 bases lay outside the gene matches. The CDR3 totals 17 residues. The CDR3 DNA sequence: TGTGCCAGCAGTCCCAGCACCGGGACAGGGTCCAACTATGGCTACACCTTC. Encoded protein: CASSPSTGTGSNYGYTF.

The genes are TRBV11-2 and TRBJ1-6; 12 positions match TRBD1. After removal of 6 bases from V and 8 bases from J, the junction contained 8 bases not matched to a gene. This CDR3 contains 16 residues. CDR1 and CDR2 (germline): SGHAT, FQNNGV. CDR3 residues: CASSFGTGGSYSPLHF. The CDR3 nucleotides read TGTGCCAGCAGTTTCGGGACAGGGGGCTCTTATTCACCCCTCCACTTT.

This clone came up a few times. The chain joins TRBV11-2 to TRBJ2-6, with D maybe TRBD1 (5 bases). The CDR3 consists of 18 residues. Trimming took off 5 bases at V and 3 bases at J, with 20 bases between the two ends. Germline V gene sequence: CDR1 SGHAT, CDR2 FQNNGV. The CDR3 nucleotides are TGTGCCAGCAGCCTATTAGGTGGCAGGGTATTTGGGGCCAACGTCCTGACTTTC. Encoded protein: CASSLLGGRVFGANVLTF.

The chain is built from TRBV2 and TRBJ1-6; 7 bases agree with TRBD1. Germline lookup yields CDR1 SNHLY and CDR2 FYNNEI. There are 15 residues in the CDR3. Trimming took 6 bases from V and 7 from J; bases not matched to a gene: 9. This chain's CDR3 is CASRQLQGWNSPLHF. The CDR3 DNA is TGTGCCAGCAGACAGCTACAGGGGTGGAATTCACCCCTCCACTTT.

This clone appeared once. The chain employs TRBV6-4 and TRBJ2-3; a weak D match, TRBD1 (6 bases). This CDR3 has 15 amino acids. Trimming stripped 3 bases from V and 5 bases from J, with 15 bases between. Per the germline V gene, CDR1 is MRHNA and CDR2 is SNTAGT. The DNA for the CDR3 is TGTGCCAGCAGTGAGATGGCAGGGGTTGGAGATACGCAGTATTTT. Amino acid sequence: CASSEMAGVGDTQYF.

The chain is built from TRBV7-2 and TRBJ1-1; 10 positions match TRBD1. CDR1 SGHTA and CDR2 FQGNSA come from the germline V gene. Germline trimming cut 2 bases from V and 8 bases from J; bases unmatched to any gene: 8. This CDR3 comprises 15 residues. CDR3 sequence (DNA): TGTGCCAGCAGCTTAAGGGGACAGGGGAAAAGGGAAGCTTTCTTT. This encodes CASSLRGQGKREAFF.

V and J are TRBV5-6 and TRBJ2-7, with 11 bases aligning to TRBD1. The CDR3 extends over 15 amino acids. Germline V gene lookup returns CDR1 SGHDT and CDR2 YYEEEE. V trimming: 0 bases; J trimming: 6 bases; junction bases outside the gene matches: 5. CDR3 nucleotide sequence: TGTGCCAGCAGCTTGGGGCCGGGACAGGGGGGCGAGCAGTACTTC. Encoded protein: CASSLGPGQGGEQYF.

This CDR3 is CASSYFTTGDNTEAFF. As DNA, the CDR3 is TGTGCCAGCAGTTACTTTACTACAGGGGATAACACTGAAGCTTTCTTT. V and J are TRBV6-2 or TRBV6-3 and TRBJ1-1; 7 bases line up with TRBD1. Germline CDR1 and CDR2: MNHEY and SVGEGT. Trimming cost V 1 base and J 2 bases; bases outside gene matches: 7. The CDR3 is 16 amino acids.

This clone was counted ten times or more. The chain joins TRBV18 to TRBJ2-2; D call uncertain. The CDR3 is 14 amino acids. V was pared by 5 bases and J by 0 bases, with 7 bases between. Germline CDR1 and CDR2: KGHSH and LQKENI. CDR3 DNA sequence: TGTGCCAGCTCATCCGTTACGAACACCGGGGAGCTGTTTTTT. Protein sequence: CASSSVTNTGELFF.